This T cell receptor (beta chain) was sequenced during a study of early T cells in non-severe SARS-CoV-2 infection. One entry per CDR3 protein results from TCRdb running MiXCR on the 5' RACE reads. The sample records tens of thousands of distinct CDR3 sequences, 8% to 10% being singletons. The V gene's germline CDR1 is LGHNA and CDR2 YNFKEQ. The CDR3 runs to 15 residues. V gave up 4 bases and J gave up 2 bases, with 13 bases separating them. There are a few counts of this clonotype. This receptor was obtained from an adult who was a healthcare worker with PCR-confirmed SARS-CoV-2 infection or an uninfected control (not recorded which). The specimen was whole blood. The V and J genes are TRBV4-2 and TRBJ2-3; no firm D call. DNA for the CDR3: TGTGCCAGCAGCCTCAGACTGGGCGACACAGATACGCAGTATTTT. It codes for CASSLRLGDTDTQYF.